The sequence of this T cell receptor beta chain was determined in a study of blood T cell repertoires in COVID-19. Study at large: Researchers got acute and convalescent COVID-19 samples from the United States, Italy and Spain. PBMCs, B-cell-depleted T cells, or T cells provided the cDNA or gDNA that made up the material.

Per the original methods: Estimated nucleated cell counts came from reference gene primer amplification. Using immunoSEQ multiplex PCR, the repertoire was profiled, and TCRdb retains in-frame clones only, with some absent. The DNA was the basis for D and trimming; V, J and clone size are from that table. This table has roughly 250,000 clones, roughly 80% appearing once. V was clipped by 3 bases and J by 3 bases; unmatched bases: 4. This CDR3 comprises 15 residues. Germline loops: CDR1 MNHEY, CDR2 SMNVEV (reference sequence). The chain is built from TRBV27 and TRBJ2-3; 9 bases map to TRBD1. The receptor's source is a woman aged 55-69 years with active or convalescent COVID-19. Source material: peripheral blood. The CDR3 DNA reads TGTGCCAGCAGTTTGGACGACAGGGGGACAGATACGCAGTATTTT. Protein product: CASSLDDRGTDTQYF.